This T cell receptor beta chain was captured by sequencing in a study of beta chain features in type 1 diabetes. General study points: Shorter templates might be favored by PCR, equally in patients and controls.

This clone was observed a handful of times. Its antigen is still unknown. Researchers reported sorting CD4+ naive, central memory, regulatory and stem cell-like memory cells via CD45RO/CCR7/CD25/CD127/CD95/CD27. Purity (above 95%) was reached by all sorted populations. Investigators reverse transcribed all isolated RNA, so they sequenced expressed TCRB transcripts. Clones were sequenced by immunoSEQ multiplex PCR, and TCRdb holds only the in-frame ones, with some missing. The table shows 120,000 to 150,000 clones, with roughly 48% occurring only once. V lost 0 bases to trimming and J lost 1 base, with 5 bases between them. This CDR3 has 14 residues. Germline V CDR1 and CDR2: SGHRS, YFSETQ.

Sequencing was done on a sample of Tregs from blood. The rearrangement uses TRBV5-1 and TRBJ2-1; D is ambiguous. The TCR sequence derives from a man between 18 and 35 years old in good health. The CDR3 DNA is TGCGCCAGCAGCTTGGTGGCATCCTACAATGAGCAGTTCTTC. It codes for CASSLVASYNEQFF.